A single sample is the source of the 10 T cell receptor beta chains below, sequenced in a study of cytomegalovirus exposure and HLA in healthy donors. Libraries were prepared by immunoSEQ multiplex PCR; TCRdb keeps only in-frame clonotypes and omits some of them. The data show 78,000 or so clones, roughly 93% seen once. The sample comprised PBMCs. The origin of the receptors is a woman under 30 in good health and CMV-seropositive.

This chain links TRBV29-1 with TRBJ2-1; maybe TRBD2 (6 bases). Germline V lookup: CDR1 SQVTM, CDR2 ANQGSEA. V shed 7 bases and J shed 6 bases, with 16 bases lying between them. This CDR3 spans 13 amino acids. The CDR3 region has the DNA TGCAGCGGAGCCGGGGGATTGGGCAATGAGCAGTTCTTC. Amino acids: CSGAGGLGNEQFF.

This chain joins TRBV30 and TRBJ2-6; the D gene is possibly TRBD2 (5 bases). The CDR3 consists of 15 residues. The germline V gene has CDR1 GTSNPN and CDR2 SVGIG (reference sequence). Trimming left V 0 bases short and J 2 bases short, with 8 bases between. This chain's CDR3 is CAWSVPGAGANVLTF. The DNA for the CDR3 is TGTGCCTGGAGTGTACCCGGGGCTGGGGCCAACGTCCTGACTTTC.

The rearrangement uses TRBV5-1 and TRBJ1-5, with D hard to call. Trimming removed 0 bases from V and 6 bases from J, with 13 bases in between. The length of the CDR3 is 15 residues. Germline V gene data show CDR1 as SGHRS and CDR2 as YFSETQ. Written as DNA, the CDR3 is TGCGCCAGCAGCTTGGGGCCCAGGTCAACTCAGCCCCAGCATTTT. It translates to CASSLGPRSTQPQHF.

The CDR3 DNA reads as TGCGCCAGCCGGGCGATGGGGGGTTCCTATAATTCACCCCTCCACTTT. Translating it yields CASRAMGGSYNSPLHF. V gene TRBV5-1 combines with J gene TRBJ1-6, with D tentatively TRBD1 (5 bases). The germline V and J ends were trimmed by 7 bases and 1 base, with 15 bases remaining between them. Germline CDR1 is SGHRS and CDR2 is YFSETQ. The CDR3 length is 16 residues.

This chain connects TRBV11-2 to TRBJ2-1, with 10 bases that match TRBD2. CDR1 is SGHAT, CDR2 FQNNGV, per germline. CDR3 size: 16 residues. The J segment lost 8 bases and the V segment lost 0 bases, leaving 7 bases of the junction unmatched. The CDR3 sequence is CASSLEFASGSDEQFF. The CDR3 nucleotides are TGTGCCAGCAGCTTAGAGTTCGCTAGCGGGAGCGATGAGCAGTTCTTC.

The V gene is TRBV5-1, the J gene TRBJ1-2, with D unresolved. The CDR3 has 15 residues. Trimming stripped 5 bases from V and 2 bases from J, with 16 bases between. Per the germline V gene, CDR1 is SGHRS and CDR2 is YFSETQ. CDR3 nucleotide sequence: TGCGCCAGCAGTTCTTCTTCAGGTTTGAACTATGGCTACACCTTC. Amino acid sequence: CASSSSSGLNYGYTF.

The rearrangement uses TRBV6-4 and TRBJ2-3; 9 positions match TRBD2. CDR3 size: 15 residues. V shed 6 bases, J shed 4 bases, and the junction held 8 bases outside the gene matches. CDR1 MRHNA and CDR2 SNTAGT come from the germline V gene. In nucleotides, the CDR3 is TGTGCCAGCAGACCAAGGGGACTAGCAGCAGATACGCAGTATTTT. This encodes CASRPRGLAADTQYF.

The gene calls are TRBV30 and TRBJ2-5; 8 bases align to TRBD2. The CDR3 length is 15 residues. The germline V gene has CDR1 GTSNPN and CDR2 SVGIG (reference sequence). V dropped 1 base and J dropped 1; count of bases not matched to a gene: 5. CDR3 sequence (DNA): TGTGCCTGGAGTGCGGGCAGCGGGGGCCAAGAGACCCAGTACTTC. Amino acid sequence: CAWSAGSGGQETQYF.

The rearrangement links TRBV6-1 to TRBJ2-5; no definite D call. The CDR3 loop spans 15 amino acids. Germline assignment: CDR1 MNHNS and CDR2 SASEGT. Trimming shortened V by 2 bases and J by 4 bases, and 14 bases separated the two germline ends. In nucleotides, the CDR3 is TGTGCCAGCAGTGAACTCTACTCGGTAGCAGAGACCCAGTACTTC. This sequence encodes CASSELYSVAETQYF.

V is TRBV7-6 and J is TRBJ2-1, with D tentatively TRBD1 (6 bases). Germline-derived CDR1 and CDR2 are SGHVS and FNYEAQ. V lost 4 bases to trimming and J lost 5 bases, with 12 bases between them. This CDR3 spans 14 amino acids. The CDR3 reads CASSSGQSHNEQFF. In DNA, the CDR3 is TGTGCCAGCAGCTCCGGACAGTCTCACAATGAGCAGTTCTTC.